The TCR beta chain described here comes from a study of control samples from healthy donors and cancer patients. CDR3 length: 13 residues. V gave up 3 bases and J gave up 3 bases, with 7 bases separating them. CDR1 is LGHDT and CDR2 is YNNKEL in the germline V gene (reference sequence). Method: immunoSEQ multiplex PCR; TCRdb's copy keeps in-frame clones and lacks some. Of 75,000 to 90,000 clones in the sample, about 89% were seen once. This clonotype was obtained from a woman in her forties or fifties with colorectal cancer. The J gene is TRBJ2-3, the V gene TRBV3-1 (or the pseudogene TRBV3-2), with a weak D call TRBD1 (5 bases). What was sequenced was PBMCs. The CDR3 protein is CASSQGRTDTQYF. The CDR3 DNA reads as TGTGCCAGCAGCCAGGGGCGAACAGATACGCAGTATTTT.